This entry is about one T cell receptor (beta chain). This sample was included in a study of multiple sclerosis patients with progressive multifocal leukoencephalopathy. Each PCR contained spiked synthetic TR CDR3 controls spanning every V-J pairing. TCRdb keeps only in-frame clones here, not all; method: immunoSEQ multiplex PCR. The table shows about 33,000 clones, with roughly 87% occurring only once. Trimming shortened V by 10 bases and J by 3 bases, and 13 bases separated the two germline ends. The germline V gene has CDR1 MNHEY and CDR2 SVGAGI. This CDR3 is 13 amino acids long. The time point denotes: time of PML onset. Natalizumab-treated patients developed PML between about 15 and 60 months into natalizumab therapy.

The chain couples TRBV6-5 to TRBJ1-3, with D hard to call. The starting material was PBMCs, obtained from a patient treated with natalizumab. The receptor was isolated from a human donor with progressive multifocal leukoencephalopathy. This chain's CDR3 is CATFSAGGNTIYF. The CDR3 DNA sequence: TGTGCCACCTTCTCGGCAGGTGGAAACACCATATATTTT.